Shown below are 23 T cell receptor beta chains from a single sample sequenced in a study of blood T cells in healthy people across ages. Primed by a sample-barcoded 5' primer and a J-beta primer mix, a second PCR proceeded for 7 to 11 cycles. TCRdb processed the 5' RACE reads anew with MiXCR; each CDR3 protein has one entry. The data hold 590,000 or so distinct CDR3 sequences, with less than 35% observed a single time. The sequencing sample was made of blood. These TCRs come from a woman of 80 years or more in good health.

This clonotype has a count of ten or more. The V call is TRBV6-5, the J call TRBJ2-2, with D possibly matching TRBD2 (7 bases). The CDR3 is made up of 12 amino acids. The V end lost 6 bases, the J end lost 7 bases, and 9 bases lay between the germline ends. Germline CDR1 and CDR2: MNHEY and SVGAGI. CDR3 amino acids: CASRGGLGELFF. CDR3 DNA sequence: TGTGCCAGCAGGGGGGGGCTCGGGGAGCTGTTTTTT.

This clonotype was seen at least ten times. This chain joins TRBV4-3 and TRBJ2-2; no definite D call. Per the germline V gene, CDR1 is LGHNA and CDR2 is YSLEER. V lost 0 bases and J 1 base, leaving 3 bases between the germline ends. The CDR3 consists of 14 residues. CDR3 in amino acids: CASSQDGNTGELFF. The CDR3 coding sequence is TGCGCCAGCAGCCAAGACGGGAACACCGGGGAGCTGTTTTTT.

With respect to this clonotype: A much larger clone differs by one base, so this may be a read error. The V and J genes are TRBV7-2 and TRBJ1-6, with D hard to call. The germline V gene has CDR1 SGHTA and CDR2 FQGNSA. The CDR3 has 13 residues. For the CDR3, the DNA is TGTGCCAGCAGCTTAGAACCCCGCACACCCCCCCACTTT. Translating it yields CASSLEPRTPPHF.

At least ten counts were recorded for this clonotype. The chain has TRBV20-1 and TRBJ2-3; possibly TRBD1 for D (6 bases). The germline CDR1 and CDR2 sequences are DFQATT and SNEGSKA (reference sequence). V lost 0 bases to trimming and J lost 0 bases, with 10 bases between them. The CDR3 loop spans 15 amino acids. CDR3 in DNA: TGCAGTGCTAGAGATCCGAGGGGGAGCACAGATACGCAGTATTTT. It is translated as CSARDPRGSTDTQYF.

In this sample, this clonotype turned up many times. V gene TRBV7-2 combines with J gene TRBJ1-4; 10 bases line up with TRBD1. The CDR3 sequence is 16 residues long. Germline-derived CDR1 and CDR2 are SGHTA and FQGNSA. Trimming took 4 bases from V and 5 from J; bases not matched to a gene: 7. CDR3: CASSSRGTGVNEKLFF. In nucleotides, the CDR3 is TGTGCCAGCAGCTCACGAGGGACAGGGGTAAATGAAAAACTGTTTTTT.

CDR3 in amino acids: CATSDPGTGTYNEQFF. The CDR3 coding sequence is TGTGCCACCAGTGACCCGGGGACAGGTACCTACAATGAGCAGTTCTTC. The V gene is TRBV24-1, the J gene TRBJ2-1, with 8 bases aligning to TRBD1. This CDR3 spans 16 amino acids. Trimming took 4 bases from V and 2 from J; bases not matched to a gene: 6. CDR1 and CDR2 from the germline V gene are KGHDR and SFDVKD.

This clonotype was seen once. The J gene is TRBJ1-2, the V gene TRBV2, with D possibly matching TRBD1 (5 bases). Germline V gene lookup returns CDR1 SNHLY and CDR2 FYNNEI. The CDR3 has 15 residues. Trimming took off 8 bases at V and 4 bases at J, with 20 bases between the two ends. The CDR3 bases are TGTGCCAGCGCCCCCTTTAGGGGACTCAGCTATGGCTACACCTTC. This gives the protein CASAPFRGLSYGYTF. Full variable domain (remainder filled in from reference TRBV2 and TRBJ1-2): EPEVTQTPSHQVTQMGQEVILRCVPISNHLYFYWYRQILGQKVEFLVSFYNNEISEKSEIFDDQFSVERPDGSNFTLKIRSTKLEDSAMYFCASAPFRGLSYGYTFGSGTRLTVV.

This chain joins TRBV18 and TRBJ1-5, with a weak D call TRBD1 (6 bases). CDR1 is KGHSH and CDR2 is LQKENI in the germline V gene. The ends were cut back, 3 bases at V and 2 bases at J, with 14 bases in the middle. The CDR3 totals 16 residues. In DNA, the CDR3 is TGTGCCAGCTCACCTCAAGGGGGTTCGGGCAATCAGCCCCAGCATTTT. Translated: CASSPQGGSGNQPQHF.

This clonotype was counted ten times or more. The CDR3 protein is CASSPYGGGRPDTQYF. The CDR3, as DNA: TGTGCCAGCAGCCCTTACGGGGGGGGTAGGCCAGATACGCAGTATTTT. The chain combines TRBV7-3 with TRBJ2-3, with 8 bases matching TRBD2. There are 16 residues in the CDR3. Germline V gene sequence: CDR1 SGHTA, CDR2 FQGTGA. V shed 5 bases and J 4 bases; nucleotides not matched to a gene: 11.

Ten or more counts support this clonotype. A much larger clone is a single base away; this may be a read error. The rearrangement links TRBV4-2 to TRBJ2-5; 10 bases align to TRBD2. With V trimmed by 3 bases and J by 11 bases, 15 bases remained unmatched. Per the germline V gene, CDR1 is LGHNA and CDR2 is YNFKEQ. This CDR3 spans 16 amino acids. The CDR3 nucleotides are TGTGCCAGCAGCCACACCGGGACTAGCGCATACAATGAGCAGTACTTC. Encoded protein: CASSHTGTSAYNEQYF.

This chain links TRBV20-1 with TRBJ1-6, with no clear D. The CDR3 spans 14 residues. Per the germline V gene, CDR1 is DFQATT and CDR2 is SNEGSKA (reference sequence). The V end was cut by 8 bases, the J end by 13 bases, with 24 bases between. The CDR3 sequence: CSSAPDRGIGPLHF. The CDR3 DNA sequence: TGCAGTTCTGCACCCGACCGGGGAATCGGCCCCCTCCACTTT.

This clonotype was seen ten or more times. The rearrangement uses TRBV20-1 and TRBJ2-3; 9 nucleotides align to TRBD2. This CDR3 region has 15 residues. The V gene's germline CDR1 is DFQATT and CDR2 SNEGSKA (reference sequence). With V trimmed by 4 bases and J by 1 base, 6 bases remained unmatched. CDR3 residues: CSATVSSGGTDTQYF. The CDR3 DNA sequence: TGCAGTGCTACAGTCTCTAGCGGGGGCACAGATACGCAGTATTTT.

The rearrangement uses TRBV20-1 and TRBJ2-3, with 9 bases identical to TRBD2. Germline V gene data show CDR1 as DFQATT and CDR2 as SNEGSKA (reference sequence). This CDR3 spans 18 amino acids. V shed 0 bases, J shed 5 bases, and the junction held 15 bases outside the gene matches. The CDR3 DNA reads TGCAGTGCTAGAGATTTCGGGATTAGCGGGGGCGGAAAAGATACGCAGTATTTT. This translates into CSARDFGISGGGKDTQYF.

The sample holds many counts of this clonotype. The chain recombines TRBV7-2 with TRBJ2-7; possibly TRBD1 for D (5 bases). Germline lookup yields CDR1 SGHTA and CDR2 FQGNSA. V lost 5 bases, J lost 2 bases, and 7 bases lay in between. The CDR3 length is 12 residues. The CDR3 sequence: CASSKTAYEQYF. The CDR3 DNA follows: TGTGCCAGCAGCAAGACAGCCTACGAGCAGTACTTC.

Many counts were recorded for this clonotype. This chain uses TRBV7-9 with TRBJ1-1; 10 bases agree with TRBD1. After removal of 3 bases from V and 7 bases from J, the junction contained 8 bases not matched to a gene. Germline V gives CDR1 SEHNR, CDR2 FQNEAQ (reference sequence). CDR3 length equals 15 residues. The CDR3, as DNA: TGTGCCAGCAGCTTTAGAGGACAGGGGGAAGATGAAGCTTTCTTT. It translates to CASSFRGQGEDEAFF.

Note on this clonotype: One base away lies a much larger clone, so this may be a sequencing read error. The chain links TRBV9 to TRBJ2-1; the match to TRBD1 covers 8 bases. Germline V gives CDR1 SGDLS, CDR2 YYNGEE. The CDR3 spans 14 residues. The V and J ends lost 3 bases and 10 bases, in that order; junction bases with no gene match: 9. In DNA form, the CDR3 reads TGTGCCAGCAGCGCCGGACAGGGCGGTTACGAGCAGTTCTTC. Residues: CASSAGQGGYEQFF.

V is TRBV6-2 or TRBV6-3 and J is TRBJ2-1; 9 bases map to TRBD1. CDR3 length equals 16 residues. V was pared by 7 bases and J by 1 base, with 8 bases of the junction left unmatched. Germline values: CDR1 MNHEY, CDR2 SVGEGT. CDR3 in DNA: TGTGCCAGCACCCACCAACAGGGGGCTTCCTACAATGAGCAGTTCTTC. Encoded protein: CASTHQQGASYNEQFF.

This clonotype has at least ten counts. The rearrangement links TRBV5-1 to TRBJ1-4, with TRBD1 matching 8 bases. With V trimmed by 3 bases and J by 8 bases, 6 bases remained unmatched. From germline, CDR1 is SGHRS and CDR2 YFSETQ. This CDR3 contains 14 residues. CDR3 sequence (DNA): TGCGCCAGCAGCTCGACAGGGGTGGGCGAAAAACTGTTTTTT. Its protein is CASSSTGVGEKLFF.

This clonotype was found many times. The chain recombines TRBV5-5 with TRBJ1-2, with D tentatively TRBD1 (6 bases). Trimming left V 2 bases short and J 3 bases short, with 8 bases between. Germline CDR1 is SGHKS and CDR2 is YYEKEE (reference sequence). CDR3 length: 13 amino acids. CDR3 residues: CASSFEGDYGYTF. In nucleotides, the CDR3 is TGTGCCAGCAGCTTCGAGGGGGACTATGGCTACACCTTC. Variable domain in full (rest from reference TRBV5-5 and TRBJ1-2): DAGVTQSPTHLIKTRGQQVTLRCSPISGHKSVSWYQQVLGQGPQFIFQYYEKEERGRGNFPDRFSARQFPNYSSELNVNALLLGDSALYLCASSFEGDYGYTFGSGTRLTVV.

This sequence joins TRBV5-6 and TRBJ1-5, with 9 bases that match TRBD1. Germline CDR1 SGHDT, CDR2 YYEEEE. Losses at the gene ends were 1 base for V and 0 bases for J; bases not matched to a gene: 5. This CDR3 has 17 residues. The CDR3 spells CASSLQGTGYSNQPQHF. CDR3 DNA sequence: TGTGCCAGCAGCTTGCAGGGGACAGGGTATAGCAATCAGCCCCAGCATTTT.

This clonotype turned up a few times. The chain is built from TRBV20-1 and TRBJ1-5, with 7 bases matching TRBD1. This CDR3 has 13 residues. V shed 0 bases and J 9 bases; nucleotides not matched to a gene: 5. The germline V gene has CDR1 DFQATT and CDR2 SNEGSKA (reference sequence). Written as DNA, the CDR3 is TGCAGTGCTAGAGAGACAGGGATCGGGCCCCAGCATTTT. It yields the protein CSARETGIGPQHF.

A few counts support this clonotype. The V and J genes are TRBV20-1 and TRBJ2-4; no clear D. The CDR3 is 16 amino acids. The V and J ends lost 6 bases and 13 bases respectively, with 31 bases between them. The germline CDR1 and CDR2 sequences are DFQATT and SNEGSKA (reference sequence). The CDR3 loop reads CSAPRSSGGRAYGQYF. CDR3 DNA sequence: TGCAGTGCCCCCAGGTCCTCAGGCGGAAGAGCCTACGGGCAGTACTTC.

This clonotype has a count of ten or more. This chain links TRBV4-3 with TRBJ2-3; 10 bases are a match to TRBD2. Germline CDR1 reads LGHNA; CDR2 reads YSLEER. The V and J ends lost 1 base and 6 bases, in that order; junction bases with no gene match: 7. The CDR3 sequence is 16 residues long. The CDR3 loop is CASSQGAAGGLDTQYF. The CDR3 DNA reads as TGCGCCAGCAGCCAAGGGGCAGCGGGGGGGTTGGATACGCAGTATTTT.